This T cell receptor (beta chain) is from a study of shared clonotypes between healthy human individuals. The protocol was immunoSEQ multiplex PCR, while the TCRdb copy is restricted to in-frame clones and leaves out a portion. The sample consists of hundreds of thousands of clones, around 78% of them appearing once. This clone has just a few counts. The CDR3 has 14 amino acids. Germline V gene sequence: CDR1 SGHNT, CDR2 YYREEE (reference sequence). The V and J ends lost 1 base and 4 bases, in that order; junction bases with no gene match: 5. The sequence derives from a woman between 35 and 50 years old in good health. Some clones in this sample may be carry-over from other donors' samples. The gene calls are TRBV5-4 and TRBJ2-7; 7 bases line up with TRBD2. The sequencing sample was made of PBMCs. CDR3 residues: CASSLFRGSYEQYF. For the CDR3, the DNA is TGTGCCAGCAGCTTGTTCCGCGGGAGTTACGAGCAGTACTTC.